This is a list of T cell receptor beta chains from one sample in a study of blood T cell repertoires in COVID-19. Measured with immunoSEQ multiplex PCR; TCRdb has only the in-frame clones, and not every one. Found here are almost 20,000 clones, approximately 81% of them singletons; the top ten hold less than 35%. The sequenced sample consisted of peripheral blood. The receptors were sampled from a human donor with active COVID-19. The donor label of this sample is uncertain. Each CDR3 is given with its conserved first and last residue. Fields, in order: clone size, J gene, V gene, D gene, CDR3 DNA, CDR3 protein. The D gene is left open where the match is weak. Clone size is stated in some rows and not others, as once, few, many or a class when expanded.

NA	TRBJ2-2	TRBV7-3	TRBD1	TGTGCCAGCAGCTTAGACAGGGTAAACACCGGGGAGCTGTTTTTT	CASSLDRVNTGELFF
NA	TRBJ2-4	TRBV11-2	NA	TGTGCCAGCAGCTCCGGTGCGCATCTAGCCAAAAACATTCAGTACTTC	CASSSGAHLAKNIQYF
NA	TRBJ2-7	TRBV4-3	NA	TGCGCCAGCAGCCAAGCCCCCCTTTACGAGCAGTACTTC	CASSQAPLYEQYF
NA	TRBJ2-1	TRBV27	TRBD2	TGTGCCAGCAGCGGGGGACTAGCCTCAAATGAGCAGTTCTTC	CASSGGLASNEQFF
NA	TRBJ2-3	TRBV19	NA	TGTGCCAGTAGGGAGGGGACGGTTGGGGGATCGCAGTATTTT	CASREGTVGGSQYF
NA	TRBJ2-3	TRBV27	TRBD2	TGTGCCAGCAGTTTATCGATAGCGGGAGGTCCAGATACGCAGTATTTT	CASSLSIAGGPDTQYF
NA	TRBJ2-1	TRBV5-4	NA	TGTGCCAGCAGCCCTGGCGGGCTAAGCTCCTACAATGAGCAGTTCTTC	CASSPGGLSSYNEQFF
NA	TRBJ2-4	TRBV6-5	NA	TGTGCCAGCAGTTACTCTAGACTAGCCAAAAACATTCAGTACTTC	CASSYSRLAKNIQYF
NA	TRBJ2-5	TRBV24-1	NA	TGTGCCACCAGTGACTCAGGGCCTCAAGAGACCCAGTACTTC	CATSDSGPQETQYF
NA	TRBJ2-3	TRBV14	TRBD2	TGTGCCAGCACCCCGGGTAGCGGGGGTTCTAGCACAGATACGCAGTATTTT	CASTPGSGGSSTDTQYF
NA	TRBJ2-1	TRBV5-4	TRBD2	TGTGCCAGCAGCTCTGGTGGACTAGCGGGAGGGCCAGCGCAGTTCTTC	CASSSGGLAGGPAQFF
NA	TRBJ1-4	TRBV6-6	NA	TGTGCCAGCACACAGAGTAATGAAAAACTGTTTTTT	CASTQSNEKLFF
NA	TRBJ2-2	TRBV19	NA	TGTGCCAGTAGTATAGATGGGGGGTCCACCGGGGAGCTGTTTTTT	CASSIDGGSTGELFF
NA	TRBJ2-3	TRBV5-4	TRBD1	TGTGCCAGCAGACATTCAGGGGGCAGCACAGATACGCAGTATTTT	CASRHSGGSTDTQYF
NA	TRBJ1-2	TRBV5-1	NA	TGCGCCAGCAGCTTGGGAGGGATCGACTATGGCTACACCTTC	CASSLGGIDYGYTF
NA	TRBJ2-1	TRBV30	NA	TGTGCCTGGAGTGAGAGTGGTTTCTACAATGAGCAGTTCTTC	CAWSESGFYNEQFF
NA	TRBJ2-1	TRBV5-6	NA	TGTGCCAGCAGCTTTTTGGTCATGAGCTCCTACAATGAGCAGTTCTTC	CASSFLVMSSYNEQFF
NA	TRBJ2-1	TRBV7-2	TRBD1	TGTGCCAGCAGCTTAGGAGGCAGGGGGTCCCCCCAGTTCTTC	CASSLGGRGSPQFF
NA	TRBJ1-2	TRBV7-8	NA	TGTGCCAGCAGCTTGAACAGACCTAAGAGGGATGGCTACACCTTC	CASSLNRPKRDGYTF
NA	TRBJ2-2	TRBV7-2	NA	TGTGCCAGCAGCTTAGCAGGCGGGACCGGGGAGCTGTTTTTT	CASSLAGGTGELFF
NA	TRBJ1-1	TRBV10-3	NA	TGTGCCATCAGTGAGTCGAGGGGGGGAGGGAACACTGAAGCTTTCTTT	CAISESRGGGNTEAFF
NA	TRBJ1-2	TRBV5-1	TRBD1	TGCGCCAGCAGCACGGGACAGGTTCCCTACACCTTC	CASSTGQVPYTF
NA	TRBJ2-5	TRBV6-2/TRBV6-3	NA	TGTGCCAGCAGTTACGGAGGCCAAGAGACCCAGTACTTC	CASSYGGQETQYF
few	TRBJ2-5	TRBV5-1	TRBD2	TGCGCCAGCAGCTTGGGGGTGACTAGCGGGAGTGGAGAGACCCAGTACTTC	CASSLGVTSGSGETQYF
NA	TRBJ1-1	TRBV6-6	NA	TGTGCCAGCAACGGGGCGGGAGCAGGGTCTGAAGCTTTCTTT	CASNGAGAGSEAFF
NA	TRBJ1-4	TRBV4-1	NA	TGCGCCAGTTCGATGGGGCAGGATGAAAAACTGTTTTTT	CASSMGQDEKLFF
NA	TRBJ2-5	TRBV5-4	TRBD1	TGTGCCAGCAGCTTGGACAGGGGCCAAGAGACCCAGTACTTC	CASSLDRGQETQYF
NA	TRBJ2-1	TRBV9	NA	TGTGCCAGCAGCTTTGGACTCGACAATGAGCAGTTCTTC	CASSFGLDNEQFF
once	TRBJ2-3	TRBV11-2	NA	TGTGCCAGCAGCAGCCAAATATCGTTGGCAGATACGCAGTATTTT	CASSSQISLADTQYF
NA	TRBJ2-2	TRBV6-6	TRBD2	TGTGCCAGCAGAAGTAGCGGGACGGGCACCGGGGAGCTGTTTTTT	CASRSSGTGTGELFF
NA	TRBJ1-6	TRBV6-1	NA	TGTGCCAGCAGTGAAGCAGACAGTTATAATTCACCCCTCCACTTT	CASSEADSYNSPLHF
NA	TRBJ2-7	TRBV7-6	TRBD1	TGTGCCAGCAGCTCGGGACAGGGAATCTACGAGCAGTACTTC	CASSSGQGIYEQYF
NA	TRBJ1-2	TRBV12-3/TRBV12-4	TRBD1	TGTGCCAGCAGTACTCGGACAGGGGGCTACACCTTC	CASSTRTGGYTF
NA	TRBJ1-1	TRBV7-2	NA	TGTGCCAGCAGCTTCGCGGACACTGAAGCTTTCTTT	CASSFADTEAFF
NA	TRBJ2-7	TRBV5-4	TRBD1	TGTGCCAGCAGCGCAGGACAGGGGGTCGTCTCCTACGAGCAGTACTTC	CASSAGQGVVSYEQYF
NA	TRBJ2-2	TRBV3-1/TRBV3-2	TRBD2	TGTGCCAGCAGCCTGGGACTAGCGGGAGCAGGGGAGCTGTTTTTT	CASSLGLAGAGELFF
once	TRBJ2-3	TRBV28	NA	TGTGCAACAGGGGGTCGGGGGGGCACAGATACGCAGTATTTT	CATGGRGGTDTQYF
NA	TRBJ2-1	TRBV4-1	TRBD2	TGCGCCAGCAGCCAAGTGTTTGCGGGGGGCTCCTACAATGAGCAGTTCTTC	CASSQVFAGGSYNEQFF
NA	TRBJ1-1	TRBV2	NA	TGTGCCAGCAGTGATCGGGGGGTTGGCACTGAAGCTTTCTTT	CASSDRGVGTEAFF
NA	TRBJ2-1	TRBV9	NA	TGTGCCAGCAGCCTACAGGGCGCGCTTTACAATGAGCAGTTCTTC	CASSLQGALYNEQFF
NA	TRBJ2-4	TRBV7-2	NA	TGTGCCAGCAGCTTATCCCAGGGTCTGCGAGACATTCAGTACTTC	CASSLSQGLRDIQYF
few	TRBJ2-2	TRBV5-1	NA	TGCGCCAGCAGCTTGAGCGGAACTACCGGGGAGCTGTTTTTT	CASSLSGTTGELFF
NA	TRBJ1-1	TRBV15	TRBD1	TGTGCCACCAGCAGGGGAACAGGGGTGGCTGAAGCTTTCTTT	CATSRGTGVAEAFF
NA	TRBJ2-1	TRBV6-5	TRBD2	TGTGCCAGCAAGCGGGAGAATAATCCCTACAATGAGCAGTTCTTC	CASKRENNPYNEQFF
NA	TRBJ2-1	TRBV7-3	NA	TGTGCCAGCAGCTTAGGCAGGGTCAGCAATGAGCAGTTCTTC	CASSLGRVSNEQFF
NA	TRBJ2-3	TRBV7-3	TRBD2	TGTGCCAGCAGCTCACGGGGGGTGGATGGCACAGATACGCAGTATTTT	CASSSRGVDGTDTQYF
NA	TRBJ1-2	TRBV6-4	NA	TGTGCCAGCAGTGAGGCGCCGGGGTACTATGGCTACACCTTC	CASSEAPGYYGYTF
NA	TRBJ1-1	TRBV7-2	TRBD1	TGTGCCAGCAGCTTAGGAACAGGGGTGGGGGACACTGAAGCTTTCTTT	CASSLGTGVGDTEAFF
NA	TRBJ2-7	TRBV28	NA	TGTGCCAGCTTACGAACAGTTGATAGCTCCTACGAGCAGTACTTC	CASLRTVDSSYEQYF